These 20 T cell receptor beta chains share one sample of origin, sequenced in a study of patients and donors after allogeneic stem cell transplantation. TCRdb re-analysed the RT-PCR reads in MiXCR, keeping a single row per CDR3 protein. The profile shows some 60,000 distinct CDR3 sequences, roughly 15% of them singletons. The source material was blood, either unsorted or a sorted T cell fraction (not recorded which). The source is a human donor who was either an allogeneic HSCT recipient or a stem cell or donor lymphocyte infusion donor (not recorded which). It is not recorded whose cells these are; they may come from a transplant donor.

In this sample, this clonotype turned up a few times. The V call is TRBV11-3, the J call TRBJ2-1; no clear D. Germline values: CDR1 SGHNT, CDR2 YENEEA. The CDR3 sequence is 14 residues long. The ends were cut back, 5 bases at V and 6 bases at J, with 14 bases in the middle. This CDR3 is CASSTRGPANEQFF. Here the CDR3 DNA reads TGTGCCAGCAGCACCCGCGGACCGGCCAATGAGCAGTTCTTC.

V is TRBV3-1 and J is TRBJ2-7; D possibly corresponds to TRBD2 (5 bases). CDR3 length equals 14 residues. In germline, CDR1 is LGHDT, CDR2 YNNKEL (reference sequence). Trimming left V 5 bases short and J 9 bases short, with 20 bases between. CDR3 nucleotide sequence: TGTGCCAGCAGCTCCTATTCGGGGATGTACCGGCAGTACTTC. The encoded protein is CASSSYSGMYRQYF.

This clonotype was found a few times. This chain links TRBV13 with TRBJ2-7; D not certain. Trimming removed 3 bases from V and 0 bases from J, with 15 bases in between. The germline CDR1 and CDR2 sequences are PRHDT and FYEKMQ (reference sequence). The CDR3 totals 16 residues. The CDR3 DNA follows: TGTGCCAGCAGCTTTAGCCCCAACGTCGCCTCCTACGAGCAGTACTTC. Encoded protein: CASSFSPNVASYEQYF.

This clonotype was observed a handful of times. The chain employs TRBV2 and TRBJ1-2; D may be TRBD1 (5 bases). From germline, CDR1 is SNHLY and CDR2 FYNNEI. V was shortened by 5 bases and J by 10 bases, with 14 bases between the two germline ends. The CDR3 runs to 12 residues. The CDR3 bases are TGTGCCAGCAGTCCGGACATTGGTGACTACACCTTC. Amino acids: CASSPDIGDYTF.

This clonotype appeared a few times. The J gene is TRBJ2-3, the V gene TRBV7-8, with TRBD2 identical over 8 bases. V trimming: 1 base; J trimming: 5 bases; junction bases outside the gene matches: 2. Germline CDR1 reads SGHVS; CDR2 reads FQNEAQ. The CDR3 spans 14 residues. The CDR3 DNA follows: TGTGCCAGCAGCTTAGTTAGCGGGAAAGATACGCAGTATTTT. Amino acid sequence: CASSLVSGKDTQYF.

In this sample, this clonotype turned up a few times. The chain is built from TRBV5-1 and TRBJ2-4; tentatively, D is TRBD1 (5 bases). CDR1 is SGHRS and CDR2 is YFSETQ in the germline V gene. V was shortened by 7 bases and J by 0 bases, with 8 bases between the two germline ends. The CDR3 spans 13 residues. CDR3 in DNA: TGCGCCAGCCAGGGTCTAGCCAAAAACATTCAGTACTTC. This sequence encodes CASQGLAKNIQYF.

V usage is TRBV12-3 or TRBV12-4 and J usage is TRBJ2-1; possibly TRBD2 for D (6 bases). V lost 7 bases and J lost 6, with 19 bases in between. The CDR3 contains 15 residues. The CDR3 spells CASTPRRMGGNEQFF. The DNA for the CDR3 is TGTGCCAGCACCCCCCGAAGAATGGGGGGCAATGAGCAGTTCTTC.

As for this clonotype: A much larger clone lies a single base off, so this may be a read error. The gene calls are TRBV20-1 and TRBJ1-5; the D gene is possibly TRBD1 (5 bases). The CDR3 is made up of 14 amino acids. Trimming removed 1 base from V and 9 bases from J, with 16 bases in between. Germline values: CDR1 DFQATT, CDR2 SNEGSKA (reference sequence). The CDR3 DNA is TGCAGTGCTAGAGTGGGGGGTCGCGCTCGGCCCCAGCATTTT. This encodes CSARVGGRARPQHF.

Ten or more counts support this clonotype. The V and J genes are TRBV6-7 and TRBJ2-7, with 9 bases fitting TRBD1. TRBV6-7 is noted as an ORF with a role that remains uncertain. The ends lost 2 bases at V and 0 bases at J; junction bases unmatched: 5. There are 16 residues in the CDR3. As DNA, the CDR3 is TGTGCCAGCAGTTACACGACAGGGGGTTCCTCCTACGAGCAGTACTTC. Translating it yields CASSYTTGGSSYEQYF.

In DNA, the CDR3 is TGTGCCAGCTCACCACCTCAGGGGCTTAATCCCCCCACCGGGGAGCTGTTTTTT. The encoded protein is CASSPPQGLNPPTGELFF. V is TRBV18 and J is TRBJ2-2; possible D gene TRBD1, 6 bases. V lost 0 bases, J lost 4 bases, and 18 bases lay in between. CDR1 KGHSH and CDR2 LQKENI come from the germline V gene. The CDR3 spans 18 residues.

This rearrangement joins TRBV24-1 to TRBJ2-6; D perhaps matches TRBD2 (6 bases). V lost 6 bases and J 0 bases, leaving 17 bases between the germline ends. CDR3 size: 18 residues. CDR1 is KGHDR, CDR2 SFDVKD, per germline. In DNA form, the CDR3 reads TGTGCCACCAGTCCTCGGGGGACTTTCTCCTCTGGGGCCAACGTCCTGACTTTC. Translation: CATSPRGTFSSGANVLTF.

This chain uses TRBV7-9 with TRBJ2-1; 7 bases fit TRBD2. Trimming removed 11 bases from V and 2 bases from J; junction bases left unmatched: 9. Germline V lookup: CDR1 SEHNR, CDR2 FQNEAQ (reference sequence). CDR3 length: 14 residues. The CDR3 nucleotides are TGTGCCGGTAAGCTAGCGGACACCTACAATGAGCAGTTCTTC. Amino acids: CAGKLADTYNEQFF.

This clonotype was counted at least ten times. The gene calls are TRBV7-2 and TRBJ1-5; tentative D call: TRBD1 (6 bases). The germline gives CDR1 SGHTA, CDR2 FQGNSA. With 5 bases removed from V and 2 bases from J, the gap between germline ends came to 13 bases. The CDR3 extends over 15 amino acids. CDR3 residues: CASSKQGWGNQPQHF. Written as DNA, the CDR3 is TGTGCCAGCAGCAAACAGGGTTGGGGCAATCAGCCCCAGCATTTT.

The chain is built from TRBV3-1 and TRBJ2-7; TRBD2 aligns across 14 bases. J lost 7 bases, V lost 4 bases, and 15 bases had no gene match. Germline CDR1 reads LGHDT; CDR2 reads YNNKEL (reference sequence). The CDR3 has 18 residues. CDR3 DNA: TGTGCCAGCAGCCGGGCTCACCGACTAGCGGGAGGGCCGGGGGAGCAGTACTTC. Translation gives CASSRAHRLAGGPGEQYF.

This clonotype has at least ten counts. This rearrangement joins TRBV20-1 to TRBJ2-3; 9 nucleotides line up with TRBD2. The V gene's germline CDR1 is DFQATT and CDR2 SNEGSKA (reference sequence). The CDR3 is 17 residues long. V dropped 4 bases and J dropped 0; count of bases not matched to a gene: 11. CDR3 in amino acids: CSAIEAGGGSSTDTQYF. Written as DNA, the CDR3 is TGCAGTGCTATTGAGGCGGGAGGGGGTTCTAGCACAGATACGCAGTATTTT.

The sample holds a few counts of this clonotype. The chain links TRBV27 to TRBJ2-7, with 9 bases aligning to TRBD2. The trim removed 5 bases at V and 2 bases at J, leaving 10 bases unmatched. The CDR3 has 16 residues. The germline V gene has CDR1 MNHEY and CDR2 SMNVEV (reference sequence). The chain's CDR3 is CASSLTPGLAAYEQYF. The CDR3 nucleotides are TGTGCCAGCAGTCTGACTCCGGGACTAGCCGCCTACGAGCAGTACTTC.

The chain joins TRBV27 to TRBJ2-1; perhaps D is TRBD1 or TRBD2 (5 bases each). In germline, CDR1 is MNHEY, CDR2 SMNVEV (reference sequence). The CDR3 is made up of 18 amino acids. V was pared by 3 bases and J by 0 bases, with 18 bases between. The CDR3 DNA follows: TGTGCCAGCAGTTTTCTTCCCGGGGACCCGAGCTCCTACAATGAGCAGTTCTTC. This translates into CASSFLPGDPSSYNEQFF.

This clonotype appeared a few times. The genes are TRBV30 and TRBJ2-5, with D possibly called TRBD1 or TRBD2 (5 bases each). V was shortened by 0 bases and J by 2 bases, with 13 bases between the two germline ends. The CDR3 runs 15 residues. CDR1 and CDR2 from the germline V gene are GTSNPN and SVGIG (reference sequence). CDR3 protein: CAWSVGWGPQETQYF. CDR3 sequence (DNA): TGTGCCTGGAGTGTAGGATGGGGACCTCAAGAGACCCAGTACTTC.

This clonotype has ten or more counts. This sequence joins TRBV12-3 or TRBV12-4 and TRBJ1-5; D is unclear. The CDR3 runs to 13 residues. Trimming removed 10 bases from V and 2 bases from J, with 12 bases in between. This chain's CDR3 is CATAAGGNQPQHF. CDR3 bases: TGTGCCACTGCGGCGGGTGGCAATCAGCCCCAGCATTTT.

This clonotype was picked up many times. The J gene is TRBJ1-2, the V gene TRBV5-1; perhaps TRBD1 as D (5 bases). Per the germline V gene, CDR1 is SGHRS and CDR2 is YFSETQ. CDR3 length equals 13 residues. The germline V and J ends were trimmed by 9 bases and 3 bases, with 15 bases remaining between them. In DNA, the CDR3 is TGCGCCACCTCACCCGGGGGGGACTATGGCTACACCTTC. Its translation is CATSPGGDYGYTF.